This TCR beta chain originates from a study of early T cells in non-severe SARS-CoV-2 infection. Each CDR3 protein is one row after TCRdb ran MiXCR on the 5' RACE reads. The profile covers 30,000 to 40,000 distinct CDR3 sequences, with 5.8% appearing a single time and 7.6% taken by the ten largest. The study, taken as a whole, reports: Using VDJdb, the matching emphasized anti-spike CD8 responses while missing private and CD4 specificities.

Germline V gives CDR1 SGHDT, CDR2 YYEEEE. This CDR3 has 14 residues. Trimming took 0 bases from V and 1 from J; bases not matched to a gene: 0. This clonotype was found many times. Its antigen is currently unknown. This clonotype was obtained from an adult who was a healthcare worker with PCR-confirmed SARS-CoV-2 infection or an uninfected control (not recorded which). The chain uses TRBV5-6 and TRBJ2-7, with TRBD1 matching over 8 bases. The sequencing sample was made of whole blood. The CDR3 bases are TGTGCCAGCAGCTTGGGACAGGGGTCCTACGAGCAGTACTTC. It translates to CASSLGQGSYEQYF. The whole variable domain, remainder taken from reference TRBV5-6 and TRBJ2-7, is DAGVTQSPTHLIKTRGQQVTLRCSPKSGHDTVSWYQQALGQGPQFIFQYYEEEERQRGNFPDRFSGHQFPNYSSELNVNALLLGDSALYLCASSLGQGSYEQYFGPGTRLTVT.